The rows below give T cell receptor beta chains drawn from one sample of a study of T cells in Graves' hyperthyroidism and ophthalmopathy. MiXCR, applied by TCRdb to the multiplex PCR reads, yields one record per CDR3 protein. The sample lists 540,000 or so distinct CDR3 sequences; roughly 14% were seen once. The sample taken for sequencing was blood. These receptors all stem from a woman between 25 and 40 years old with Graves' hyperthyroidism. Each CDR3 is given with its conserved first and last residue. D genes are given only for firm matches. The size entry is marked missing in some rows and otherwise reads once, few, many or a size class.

CASSGVTGEETQYF TGCGCCAGCAGCGGGGTGACAGGGGAAGAGACCCAGTACTTC TRBV5-1 TRBD1 many TRBJ2-5
CSVPRESVFSTDTQYF TGCAGCGTTCCCAGGGAGTCTGTTTTTAGCACAGATACGCAGTATTTT TRBV29-1 NA NA TRBJ2-3
CASSGTGILKQYF TGTGCCAGCAGCGGGACAGGGATTTTGAAGCAGTACTTC TRBV7-2 TRBD1 many TRBJ2-7
CASTLKGPNTEAFF TGTGCCAGCACCCTTAAGGGACCGAACACTGAAGCTTTCTTT TRBV27 NA few TRBJ1-1
CASEVGQGNTGELFF TGTGCCAGCGAGGTTGGACAGGGAAACACCGGGGAGCTGTTTTTT TRBV2 TRBD1 NA TRBJ2-2
CASGRAGGNQPQHF TGTGCCAGCGGCAGGGCTGGGGGCAATCAGCCCCAGCATTTT TRBV6-1 NA few TRBJ1-5
CASSLGLADVSYEQYF TGTGCCAGCAGCCTGGGACTAGCCGACGTCTCCTACGAGCAGTACTTC TRBV5-5 TRBD2 few TRBJ2-7
CASRTTRAGQETQYF TGTGCCAGCAGAACGACAAGGGCTGGACAAGAGACCCAGTACTTC TRBV28 NA many TRBJ2-5
CSVIDGPYEQYF TGCAGCGTTATAGACGGCCCCTACGAGCAGTACTTC TRBV29-1 NA few TRBJ2-7
CSVGGRGTGELFF TGCAGCGTTGGTGGGAGAGGGACCGGGGAGCTGTTTTTT TRBV29-1 NA many TRBJ2-2
CASGTSGGTYNEQFF TGTGCCTCCGGGACTAGCGGGGGGACATACAATGAGCAGTTCTTC TRBV10-3 TRBD2 NA TRBJ2-1
CASSLGDREAEQYF TGCGCCAGCAGCTTGGGGGACAGGGAGGCCGAGCAGTACTTC TRBV5-1 TRBD1 many TRBJ2-7
CASVGLTYEQYF TGTGCCAGCGTCGGTTTAACCTACGAGCAGTACTTC TRBV7-9 NA NA TRBJ2-7
CASSWTNYGYTF TGTGCCAGCAGTTGGACTAACTATGGCTACACCTTC TRBV3-1 NA many TRBJ1-2
CASSRSGSPYNEQFF TGTGCCAGCAGTCGGAGCGGGAGCCCTTACAATGAGCAGTTCTTC TRBV7-2 TRBD2 NA TRBJ2-1
CASSNGLRGNIQYF TGTGCCAGTAGTAACGGGCTTAGGGGGAACATTCAGTACTTC TRBV19 NA NA TRBJ2-4
CASSSAGGSYEQYF TGTGCCAGCAGCTCAGCGGGGGGCTCCTACGAGCAGTACTTC TRBV5-4 TRBD2 few TRBJ2-7
CASSGQSETGYGYTF TGTGCCAGCAGCGGCCAAAGTGAGACAGGCTATGGCTACACCTTC TRBV7-2 NA many TRBJ1-2
CSAMDGGEYQETQYF TGCAGTGCAATGGACGGCGGAGAGTACCAAGAGACCCAGTACTTC TRBV20-1 NA many TRBJ2-5
CASSLLGSSGANVLTF TGTGCCAGCAGCTTACTCGGTTCCTCTGGGGCCAACGTCCTGACTTTC TRBV11-1 NA few TRBJ2-6
CASSRQTGYYEQYF TGTGCCAGCAGCCGTCAGACAGGCTATTACGAGCAGTACTTC TRBV14 NA NA TRBJ2-7
CASEGQSKGVYGYTF TGTGCCAGCGAGGGACAGTCCAAGGGGGTGTATGGCTACACCTTC TRBV6-1 TRBD1 few TRBJ1-2
CASSRFDRDEKLFF TGTGCCAGCTCACGCTTCGACAGGGATGAAAAACTGTTTTTT TRBV18 TRBD1 many TRBJ1-4
CASRSGAHLSYEQYF TGTGCCAGCAGGTCCGGGGCACACCTCTCCTACGAGCAGTACTTC TRBV27 NA few TRBJ2-7
CASSLWAAQNTGELFF TGTGCCAGCAGCTTATGGGCCGCCCAGAACACCGGGGAGCTGTTTTTT TRBV11-2 NA many TRBJ2-2
CASSQERGSAGSDETQYF TGCGCCAGCAGCCAAGAGAGGGGAAGCGCTGGCAGTGATGAGACCCAGTACTTC TRBV4-3 NA NA TRBJ2-5
CSARDVRNLRTQYF TGCAGTGCCAGGGACGTCAGGAACCTAAGGACCCAGTACTTC TRBV20-1 NA few TRBJ2-5
CASSLSGGMGETQYF TGTGCCAGCAGCTTGTCCGGGGGAATGGGGGAGACCCAGTACTTC TRBV5-4 NA NA TRBJ2-5
CASSLAQGTLRGEQFF TGTGCCAGCAGCTTAGCACAGGGGACGCTCAGGGGTGAGCAGTTCTTC TRBV7-3 TRBD1 many TRBJ2-1
CASSQDLRAKNIQYF TGTGCCAGCAGCCAAGATCTCAGGGCCAAAAACATTCAGTACTTC TRBV3-1 NA many TRBJ2-4
CASSSRPGSTDTQYF TGTGCCAGCAGCTCCAGGCCCGGGAGTACAGATACGCAGTATTTT TRBV7-6 NA many TRBJ2-3
CSARDRGTGTSDTQYF TGCAGTGCTAGAGATCGCGGGACAGGGACCTCAGATACGCAGTATTTT TRBV20-1 TRBD1 many TRBJ2-3
CASSEGLPGREKLFF TGTGCCAGCAGTGAAGGTTTGCCAGGGAGAGAAAAACTGTTTTTT TRBV2 NA many TRBJ1-4
CASSHPTGDQETQYF TGCGCCAGCAGCCATCCGACAGGGGACCAAGAGACCCAGTACTTC TRBV4-1 TRBD1 NA TRBJ2-5